This entry concerns a single T cell receptor beta chain. Trimming removed 0 bases at V and 5 bases at J, with 8 bases between. This CDR3 has 14 amino acids. The germline gives CDR1 SGHTA, CDR2 FQGNSA. In the authors' workflow: By means of reference gene primer amplification, nucleated cell counts were estimated. TCRdb's copy holds only in-frame clones and misses some; the assay was immunoSEQ multiplex PCR. V, J and clone size reflect that table, while D and trimming were determined from the DNA. The data contain fewer than 250,000 clones, 65% to 85% of them seen just once; the ten biggest clones take up 7.4%. These data belong to a study of blood T cell repertoires in COVID-19. About the study: From the United States, Italy and Spain came samples of acute and convalescent COVID-19. In each case, the material was cDNA or gDNA derived from T cells, B-cell-depleted T cells, or PBMCs.

Participants' reported clinical history set cohort assignment. The rearrangement links TRBV7-2 to TRBJ2-1, with unresolved D. Specimen: PBMCs or T cells enriched from blood (not recorded which). The receptor was isolated from a woman aged 40 to 50 with acute COVID-19. This chain's CDR3 is CASSLARWDNEQFF. In nucleotides, the CDR3 is TGTGCCAGCAGCTTAGCGAGGTGGGACAATGAGCAGTTCTTC.